This T cell receptor beta chain was identified in a study of blood T cell repertoires in COVID-19 (dated by TCRdb to the early 2020s). Some background on the complete study: Samples from collaborators originated in the United States, Italy and Spain and spanned both the acute and convalescent phases of COVID-19. The prospective study material was composed of cDNA or gDNA derived from T cells, B-cell-depleted T cells, or PBMCs. Subjects who had been exposed to COVID-19, were actively infected with it, or had recovered from it provided the deeply sampled blood TCRbeta repertoires that made up the dataset. The repertoires were released in a freely available public database intended as a resource for research on the immune response to SARS-CoV-2. Samples came from the ongoing ImmuneRACE study (first 160 participants) plus 1,254 subjects from 6 global collaborators. Nearly every sample came with metadata listing a de-identified subject ID, COVID-19 status, age in years and sex. HLA class I and class II types, where available, came from metadata supplied by the sample provider rather than from assay-based typing.

Here V drops 1 base and J drops 1 base, and the junction holds 0 bases not matched to any gene. The CDR3 goes from the cysteine to the phenylalanine over 14 residues. Only CDR3 DNA remains: 42 bases, in frame from the first base. Per the germline V gene, SGHVS is the CDR1 and FQNEAQ is the CDR2. TCRbeta CDR3 regions were amplified from genomic DNA by means of the immunoSEQ Assay, a bias-controlled multiplex PCR. Per the authors' processing: The number of nucleated cells in each sample was estimated from the amplification of reference gene primers within the assay. To quantify the absolute abundance of each unique TCRbeta CDR3 rearrangement, sequence reads were collapsed and filtered. Productive Simpson clonality was computed per sample as the square root of Simpson's diversity index over productive rearrangements. In its TCRdb copy, this immuneACCESS table keeps in-frame sequences only and misses some clones. Where compared with another copy, unresolved V genes explain less than half of these, and the others have no known cause. The V and J calls and clone size are taken from that table; D and trimming were inferred from the DNA. Here the sample has approximately 99,000 clones; over 80% occur a single time. About 4% of the sample comes from the top ten.

Whole blood was collected in K2EDTA tubes by collaborating institutions according to the institutions' own protocols. For TCRbeta analysis, collaborator samples were shipped as frozen whole blood, as isolated PBMCs, or as DNA extracted from either sample type. On this clone: Its target antigen remains unknown. No base-level quality is on record; no much larger clone is a single base apart. This same CDR3 is encoded by further DNA sequences in the sample.

The investigation overall reported the following: The amount of clinical and demographic metadata varied by source and participant and was provided uncurated.

This sequence originates from a woman in her 70s with acute or convalescent COVID-19. Sample: peripheral blood. Recombination joined TRBV7-8 with TRBJ1-2; the junction holds 7 bases that match TRBD1. CDR3 protein: CASSLGQGNYGYTF. The sequenced DNA is TGTGCCAGCAGCTTAGGACAGGGTAACTATGGCTACACCTTC.